A selection of T cell receptor beta chains follows, all from one sample in a study of PD-L1 blockade in urothelial cancer. The protocol was immunoSEQ multiplex PCR, while the TCRdb copy is restricted to in-frame clones and leaves out a portion. The table lists 35,000 to 50,000 clones, about four fifths of them singletons, with around 2.5% in the top ten. The sequencing used PBMCs, collected around atezolizumab (anti-PD-L1) treatment. All receptors derive from a man in his 70s with urothelial cancer. The CDR3 runs from the conserved cysteine through the conserved F or W. A D gene is named only where the DNA matches it firmly. For some rows the clone size is stated as once, few or many, or as a class when expanded; others skip it.

CDR3 length,J gene,D gene,V gene,clone size,CDR3 DNA,CDR3 protein
14,TRBJ2-1,TRBD2,TRBV7-9,NA,TGTGCCAGCAGTTCCGGGAGGACAAACAATGAGCAGTTCTTC,CASSSGRTNNEQFF
16,TRBJ2-1,TRBD2,TRBV11-2,NA,TGTGCCAGCAGCTTTGGCGGCCTAGCGGTCTACAATGAGCAGTTCTTC,CASSFGGLAVYNEQFF
15,TRBJ2-5,NA,TRBV7-8,once,TGTGCCAGCAGCGTCCGAACGGGGTACGGGGAGACCCAGTACTTC,CASSVRTGYGETQYF
14,TRBJ1-2,TRBD1,TRBV19,once,TGTGCCAGTAGTACCCTGACAGGGAACTATGGCTACACCTTC,CASSTLTGNYGYTF
15,TRBJ2-2,NA,TRBV9,few,TGTGCCAGCAGCCCTGGGGCAGGGTACACCGGGGAGCTGTTTTTT,CASSPGAGYTGELFF
16,TRBJ2-1,NA,TRBV4-2,NA,TGTGCCAGCAGCCAAGAAGGGGGAGTCCCCTACAATGAGCAGTTCTTC,CASSQEGGVPYNEQFF
17,TRBJ1-1,NA,TRBV7-9,NA,TGTGCCAGCAGCTTAGACGCCTTAAGACAGATGAACACTGAAGCTTTCTTT,CASSLDALRQMNTEAFF
15,TRBJ1-2,NA,TRBV13,medium-sized,TGTGCCAGCAGCTTAGGGTTCACGGCGGAGGTTGTAATCACCTTC,CASSLGFTAEVVITF
13,TRBJ1-1,NA,TRBV18,NA,TGTGCCAGCTCAAGACAGCTGAACACTGAAGCTTTCTTT,CASSRQLNTEAFF
16,TRBJ2-3,NA,TRBV5-1,few,TGCGCCAGCAGCTTAGGGGGTCCCTCTAGCACAGATACGCAGTATTTT,CASSLGGPSSTDTQYF
16,TRBJ1-2,TRBD1,TRBV4-2,NA,TGTGCCAGCAGCCAATTCTCCAGGACAGGGGGCTCTGGCTACACCTTC,CASSQFSRTGGSGYTF
11,TRBJ1-2,NA,TRBV6-5,NA,TGTGCCAGCAGGACAGCCTATGGCTACACCTTC,CASRTAYGYTF
13,TRBJ2-5,NA,TRBV10-1,few,TGCGCCAGCAGTCCAGGGTCCCAAGAGACCCAGTACTTC,CASSPGSQETQYF
16,TRBJ2-1,TRBD2,TRBV28,few,TGTGCCAGCAGTTTTGTAGAAGCGGGAGGGTACAATGAGCAGTTCTTC,CASSFVEAGGYNEQFF
14,TRBJ2-3,NA,TRBV27,once,TGTGCCAGCAGTCCCGGCAGGGGAAAAGATACGCAGTATTTT,CASSPGRGKDTQYF
14,TRBJ1-4,TRBD1,TRBV5-1,NA,TGCGCCAGCAGCTCGGGACAGGGGAAAGAAAAACTGTTTTTT,CASSSGQGKEKLFF
15,TRBJ1-5,TRBD1,TRBV18,NA,TGTGCCAGCTCCCTCGGACAGGGAACGCATCAGCCCCAGCATTTT,CASSLGQGTHQPQHF